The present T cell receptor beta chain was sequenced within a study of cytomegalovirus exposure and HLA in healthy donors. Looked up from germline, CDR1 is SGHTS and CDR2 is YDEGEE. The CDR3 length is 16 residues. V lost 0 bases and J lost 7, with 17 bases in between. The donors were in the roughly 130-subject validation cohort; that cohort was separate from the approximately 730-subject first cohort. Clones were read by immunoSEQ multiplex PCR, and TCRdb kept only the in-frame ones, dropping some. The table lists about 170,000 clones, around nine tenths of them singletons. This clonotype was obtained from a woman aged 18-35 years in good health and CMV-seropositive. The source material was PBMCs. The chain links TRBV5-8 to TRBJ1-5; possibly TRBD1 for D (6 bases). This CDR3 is CASSLVGGVGKQPQHF. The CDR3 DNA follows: TGTGCCAGCAGCTTGGTAGGGGGAGTGGGAAAGCAGCCCCAGCATTTT.